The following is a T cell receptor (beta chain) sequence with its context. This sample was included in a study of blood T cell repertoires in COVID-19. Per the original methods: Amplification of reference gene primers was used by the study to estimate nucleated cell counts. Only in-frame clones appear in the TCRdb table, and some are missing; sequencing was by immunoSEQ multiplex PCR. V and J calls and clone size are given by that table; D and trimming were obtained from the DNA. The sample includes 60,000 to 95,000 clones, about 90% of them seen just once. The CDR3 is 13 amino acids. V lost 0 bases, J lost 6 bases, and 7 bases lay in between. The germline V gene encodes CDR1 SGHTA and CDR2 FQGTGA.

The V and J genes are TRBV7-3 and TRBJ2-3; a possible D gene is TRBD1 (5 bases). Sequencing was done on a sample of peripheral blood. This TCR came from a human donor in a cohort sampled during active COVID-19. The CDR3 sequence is CASSLTRQDTQYF. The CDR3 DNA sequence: TGTGCCAGCAGCTTAACCCGACAGGATACGCAGTATTTT. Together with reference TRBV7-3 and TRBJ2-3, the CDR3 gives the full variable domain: GAGVSQTPSNKVTEKGKYVELRCDPISGHTALYWYRQSLGQGPEFLIYFQGTGAADDSGLPNDRFFAVRPEGSVSTLKIQRTERGDSAVYLCASSLTRQDTQYFGPGTRLTVL.